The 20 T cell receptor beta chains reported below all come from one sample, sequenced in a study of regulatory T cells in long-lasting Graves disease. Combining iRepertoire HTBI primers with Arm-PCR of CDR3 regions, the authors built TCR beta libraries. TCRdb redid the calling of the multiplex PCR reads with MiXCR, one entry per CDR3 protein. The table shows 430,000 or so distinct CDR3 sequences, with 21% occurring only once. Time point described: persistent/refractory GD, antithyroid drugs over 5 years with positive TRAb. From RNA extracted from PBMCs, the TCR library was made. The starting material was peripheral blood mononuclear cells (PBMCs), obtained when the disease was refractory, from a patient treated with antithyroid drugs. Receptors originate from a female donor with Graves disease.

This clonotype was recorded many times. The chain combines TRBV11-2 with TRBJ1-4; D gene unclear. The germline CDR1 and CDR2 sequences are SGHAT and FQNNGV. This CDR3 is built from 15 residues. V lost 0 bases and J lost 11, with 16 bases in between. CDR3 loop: CASSLESTRGKKLFF. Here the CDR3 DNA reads TGTGCCAGCAGCTTAGAGTCCACACGGGGAAAGAAACTGTTTTTT. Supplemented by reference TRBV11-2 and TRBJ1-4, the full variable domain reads EAGVAQSPRYKIIEKRQSVAFWCNPISGHATLYWYQQILGQGPKLLIQFQNNGVVDDSQLPKDRFSAERLKGVDSTLKIQPAKLEDSAVYLCASSLESTRGKKLFFGSGTQLSVL.

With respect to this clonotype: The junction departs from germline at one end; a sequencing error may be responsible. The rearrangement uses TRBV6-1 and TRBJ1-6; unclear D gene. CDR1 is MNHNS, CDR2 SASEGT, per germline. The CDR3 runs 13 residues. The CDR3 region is CASTDSYNSPPHF. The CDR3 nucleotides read TGTGCCAGCACCGACTCCTATAATTCACCCCCCCACTTT.

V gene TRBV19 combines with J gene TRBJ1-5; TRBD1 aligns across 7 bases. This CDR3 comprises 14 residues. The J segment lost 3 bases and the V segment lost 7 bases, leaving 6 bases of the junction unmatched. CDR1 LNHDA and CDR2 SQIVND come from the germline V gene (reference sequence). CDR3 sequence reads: CASKSGTVNQPQHF. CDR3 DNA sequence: TGTGCCAGTAAGTCCGGGACAGTCAATCAGCCCCAGCATTTT.

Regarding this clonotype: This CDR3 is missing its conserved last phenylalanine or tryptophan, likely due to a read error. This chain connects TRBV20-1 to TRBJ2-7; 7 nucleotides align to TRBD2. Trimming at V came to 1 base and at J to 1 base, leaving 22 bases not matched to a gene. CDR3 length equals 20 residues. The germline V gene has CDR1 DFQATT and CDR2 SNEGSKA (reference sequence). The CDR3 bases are TGCAGTGCTAGAGGGCAAACACAAGGCATCCGGCTAGCGGATTCCTACGAGCAGTACTCC. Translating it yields CSARGQTQGIRLADSYEQYS.

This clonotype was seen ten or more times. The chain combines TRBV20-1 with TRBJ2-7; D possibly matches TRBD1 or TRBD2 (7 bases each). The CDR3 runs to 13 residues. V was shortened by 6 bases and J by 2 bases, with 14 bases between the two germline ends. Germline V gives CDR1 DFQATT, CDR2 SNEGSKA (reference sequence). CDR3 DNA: TGCAGTGCAGCGGGGACAGTCACCTACGAGCAGTACTTC. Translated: CSAAGTVTYEQYF.

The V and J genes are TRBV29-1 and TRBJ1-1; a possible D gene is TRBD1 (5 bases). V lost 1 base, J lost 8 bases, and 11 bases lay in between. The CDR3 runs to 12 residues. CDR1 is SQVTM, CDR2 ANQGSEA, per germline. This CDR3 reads CSVEGQRGEAFF. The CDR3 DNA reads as TGCAGCGTTGAAGGACAGAGAGGAGAAGCTTTCTTT.

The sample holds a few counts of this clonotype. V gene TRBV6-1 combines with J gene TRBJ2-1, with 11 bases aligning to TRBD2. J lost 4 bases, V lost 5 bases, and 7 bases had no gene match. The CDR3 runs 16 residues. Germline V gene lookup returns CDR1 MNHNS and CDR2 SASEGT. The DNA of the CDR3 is TGTGCCAGCAGTCCATCCGGGACTAGCGGATACAATGAGCAGTTCTTC. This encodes CASSPSGTSGYNEQFF.

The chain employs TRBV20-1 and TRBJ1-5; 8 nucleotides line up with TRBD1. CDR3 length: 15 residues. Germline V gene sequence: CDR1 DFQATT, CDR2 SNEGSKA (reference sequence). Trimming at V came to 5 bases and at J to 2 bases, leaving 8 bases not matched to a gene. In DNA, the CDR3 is TGCAGTGCTCGAATCCCGGGACAGGGCAATCAGCCCCAGCATTTT. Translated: CSARIPGQGNQPQHF.

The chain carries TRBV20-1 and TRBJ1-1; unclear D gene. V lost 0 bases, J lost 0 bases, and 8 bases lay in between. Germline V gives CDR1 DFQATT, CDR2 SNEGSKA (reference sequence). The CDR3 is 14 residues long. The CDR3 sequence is CSARDSGVNTEAFF. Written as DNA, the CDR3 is TGCAGTGCTAGAGACTCAGGAGTGAACACTGAAGCTTTCTTT.

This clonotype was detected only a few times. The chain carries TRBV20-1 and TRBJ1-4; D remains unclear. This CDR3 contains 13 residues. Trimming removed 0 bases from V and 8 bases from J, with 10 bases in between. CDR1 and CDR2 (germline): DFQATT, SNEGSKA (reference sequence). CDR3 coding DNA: TGCAGTGCTAGAGAGGGTGTTTTGGAAAAACTGTTTTTT. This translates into CSAREGVLEKLFF.

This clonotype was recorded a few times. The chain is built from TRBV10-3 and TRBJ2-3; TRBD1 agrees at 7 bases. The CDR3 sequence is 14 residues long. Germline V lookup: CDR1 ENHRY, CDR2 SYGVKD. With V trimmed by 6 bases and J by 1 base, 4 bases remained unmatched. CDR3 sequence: CAISQGQGTDTQYF. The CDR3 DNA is TGTGCCATCAGCCAAGGACAGGGCACAGATACGCAGTATTTT.

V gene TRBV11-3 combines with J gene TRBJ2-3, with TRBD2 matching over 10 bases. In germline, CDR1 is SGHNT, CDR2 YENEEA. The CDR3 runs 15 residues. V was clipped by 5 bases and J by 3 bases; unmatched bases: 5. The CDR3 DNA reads TGTGCCAGCAGCGACCCGGGACTAGCGACAGATACGCAGTATTTT. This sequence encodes CASSDPGLATDTQYF.

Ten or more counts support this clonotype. The CDR3 loop is CSVPGGIGGYTF. The CDR3 region has the DNA TGCAGCGTGCCTGGGGGGATAGGTGGCTACACCTTC. This chain links TRBV29-1 with TRBJ1-2, with D perhaps TRBD1 (5 bases). V was cut by 6 bases and J by 7 bases, with 15 bases left in between. The CDR3 runs to 12 residues. In germline, CDR1 is SQVTM, CDR2 ANQGSEA. The full variable domain, its missing parts supplied by reference TRBV29-1 and TRBJ1-2, is SAVISQKPSRDICQRGTSLTIQCQVDSQVTMMFWYRQQPGQSLTLIATANQGSEATYESGFVIDKFPISRPNLTFSTLTVSNMSPEDSSIYLCSVPGGIGGYTFGSGTRLTVV.

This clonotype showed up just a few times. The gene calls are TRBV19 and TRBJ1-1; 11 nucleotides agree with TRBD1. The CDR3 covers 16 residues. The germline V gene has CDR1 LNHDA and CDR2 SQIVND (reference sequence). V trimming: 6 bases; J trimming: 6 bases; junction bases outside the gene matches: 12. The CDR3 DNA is TGTGCCAGTAGAGATGACGGAGGGGGACAGGGGGCTGAAGCTTTCTTT. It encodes CASRDDGGGQGAEAFF.

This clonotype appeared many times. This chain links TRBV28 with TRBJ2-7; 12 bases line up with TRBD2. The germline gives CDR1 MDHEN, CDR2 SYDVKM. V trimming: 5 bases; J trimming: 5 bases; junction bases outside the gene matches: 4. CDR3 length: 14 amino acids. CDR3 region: CASSRLAGVHEQYF. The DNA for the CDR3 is TGTGCCAGCAGTCGACTAGCGGGAGTCCACGAGCAGTACTTC.

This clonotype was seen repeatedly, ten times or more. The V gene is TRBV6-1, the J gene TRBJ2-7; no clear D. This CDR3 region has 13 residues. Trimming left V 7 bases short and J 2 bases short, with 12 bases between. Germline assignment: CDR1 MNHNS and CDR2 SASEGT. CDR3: CASNIGLPYEQYF. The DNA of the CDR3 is TGTGCCAGCAACATAGGGCTACCCTACGAGCAGTACTTC.

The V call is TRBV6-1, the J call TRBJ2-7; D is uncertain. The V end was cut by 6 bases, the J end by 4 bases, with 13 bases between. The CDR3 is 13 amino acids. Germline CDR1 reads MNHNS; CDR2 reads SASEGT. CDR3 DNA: TGTGCCAGCAGCCACCGAGCAAAGTACGAGCAGTACTTC. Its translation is CASSHRAKYEQYF.

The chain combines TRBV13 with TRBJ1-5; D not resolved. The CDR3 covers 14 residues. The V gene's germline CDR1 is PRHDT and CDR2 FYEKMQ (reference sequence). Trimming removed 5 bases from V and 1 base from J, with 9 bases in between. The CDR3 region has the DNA TGTGCCAGCAGCGAACATGGGAGCAATCAGCCCCAGCATTTT. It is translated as CASSEHGSNQPQHF.

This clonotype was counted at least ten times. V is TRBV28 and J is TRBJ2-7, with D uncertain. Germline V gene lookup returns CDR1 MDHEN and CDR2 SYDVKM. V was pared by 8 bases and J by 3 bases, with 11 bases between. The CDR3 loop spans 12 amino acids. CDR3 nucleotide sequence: TGTGCCAGCGGAGACGAATTCTACGAGCAGTACTTC. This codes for CASGDEFYEQYF.

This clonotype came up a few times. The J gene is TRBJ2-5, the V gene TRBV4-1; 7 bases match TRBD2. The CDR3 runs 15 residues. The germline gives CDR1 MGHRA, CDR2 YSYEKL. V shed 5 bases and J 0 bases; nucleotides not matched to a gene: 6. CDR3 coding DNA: TGCGCCAGCAGCGAAAATAGCGGGTACCAAGAGACCCAGTACTTC. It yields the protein CASSENSGYQETQYF.